This T cell receptor (beta chain) was profiled in a study of neoadjuvant anti-PD-1 for oral cavity cancer (dated by TCRdb to 2020 to 2022). In the study overall: Patients mostly received three to four biweekly doses of nivolumab at 3 mg/kg before curative-intent surgical resection. Under RECIST 1.1, a patient counted as a responder if showing complete response, partial response or stable disease, and as a non-responder if showing progression. An approximately 33% response rate was observed in the parent correlative cohort, in which about 12 patients were included. Patients without progression received a fourth nivolumab dose around day 43 and underwent definitive surgical resection on days 50-56.

The CDR3, from cysteine to phenylalanine, totals 13 residues. Here the CDR3 DNA is all that survives: 39 bases in frame from base 1. Trimming removed 4 bases from V and 7 bases from J, leaving 14 bases between the germline ends. CDR1 is given as SGHRS and CDR2 as YFSETQ, both from the germline V gene. With respect to this clone: The antigen it binds to is not known. No base quality values were provided; no much bigger clone lies one nucleotide off.

PBMC libraries used mostly around 500 ng of input genomic DNA for deep sequencing, with six replicates per sample. Following the manufacturer's instructions, the team built TCRbeta libraries using the immunoSEQ hsTCRbeta kit. An Illumina NovaSeq 6000 S4 flow cell was used to sequence the final libraries, which had first been combined to 3 nM. For the original study's pipeline: The immunoSEQ Analyzer handled quality control and preprocessing of the raw data. The analysis was limited to productive rearrangements, and each clonotype was defined by a unique CDR3 amino acid sequence. Using the R package tcR, the researchers computed the Gini-Simpson index as their estimate of repertoire clonality. Student's t test was used to compare Gini indices, while Pearson correlation assessed associations with tumor size change. The immuneACCESS repertoire file appears here via TCRdb, limited to in-frame rearrangements. These files lack a portion of the clones; in checked studies, under half of the deficit traces to unresolved V genes, and the cause of the others is not known. Clone size and the V and J calls come from that table; the DNA yielded D and trimming. The sample contains approximately 45,000 clones, about 77% of them found a single time. The top ten clones comprise around 5.1% of the sample.

General conclusions and limits of the study: After neoadjuvant nivolumab, T cell clonality (Gini index) in PBMCs was significantly higher in non-responders than in responders. Higher pretreatment blood TCRbeta clonality and lower post-treatment tumor TCRbeta clonality were correlated with higher pretreatment blood Treg/Th17 ratios. The TCR analyses had only a few patients in each response group, and the authors called for validation in larger cohorts.

This specimen's time point label, per the study, means: after neoadjuvant nivolumab, at surgical resection. Patients were newly diagnosed with stage II-IVA oral cavity squamous cell carcinoma and had received no prior systemic or radiation treatment. The cohort consisted of patients with HPV-negative, locally advanced oral cavity squamous cell carcinoma. No culture maintenance or expansion was done, as the peripheral blood mononuclear cells went straight to analysis. Samples came from a longitudinal correlative study of a single-arm phase II trial of neoadjuvant nivolumab in oral cavity squamous cell carcinoma. Subject-matched pre- and post-treatment PBMCs and tumors from three responders and three non-responders underwent genomic DNA-based TCRbeta sequencing. Peripheral blood mononuclear cells were collected before nivolumab treatment and again after treatment, at the time of surgery. The Maxwell RSC DNA from Cells kit was used to extract genomic DNA from PBMCs.

The chain was built from TRBV5-1 and TRBJ1-2; the D gene is not confidently resolved. The sequence was obtained from a person aged 40 to 85 with oral cavity squamous cell carcinoma. This material consisted of PBMCs, taken after nivolumab (anti-PD-1) treatment. The CDR3 region has the sequence CASSTRTLGGYTF. In nucleotide form, the sequence is TGCGCCAGCAGCACCAGAACCCTCGGTGGCTACACCTTC.